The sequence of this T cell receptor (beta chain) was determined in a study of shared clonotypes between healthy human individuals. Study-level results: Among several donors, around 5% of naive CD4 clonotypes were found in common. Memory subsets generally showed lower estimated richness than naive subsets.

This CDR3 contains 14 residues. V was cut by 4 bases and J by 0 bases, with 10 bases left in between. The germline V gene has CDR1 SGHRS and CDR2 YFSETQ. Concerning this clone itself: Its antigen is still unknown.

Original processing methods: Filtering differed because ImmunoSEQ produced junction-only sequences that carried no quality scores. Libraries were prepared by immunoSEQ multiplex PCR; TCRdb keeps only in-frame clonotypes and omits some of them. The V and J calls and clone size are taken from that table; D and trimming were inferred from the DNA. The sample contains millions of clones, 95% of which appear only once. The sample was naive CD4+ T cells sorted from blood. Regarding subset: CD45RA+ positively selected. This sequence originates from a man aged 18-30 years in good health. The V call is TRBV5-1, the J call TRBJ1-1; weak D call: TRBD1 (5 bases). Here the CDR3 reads CASSHSTVNTEAFF. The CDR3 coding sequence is TGCGCCAGCAGCCACTCGACAGTGAACACTGAAGCTTTCTTT.